The sequence of this T cell receptor beta chain was determined in a study of CD8+ T cells in alopecia areata. General study points: Mouse data revealed clearer TCR sharing than patient data did, a gap possibly tied to HLA. Relative to normal scalp, lesional scalp, especially alopecia totalis/universalis, showed higher clonality.

Of note for this clone: Its antigen is still unknown.

As the sequencing template, cDNA was produced by extracting RNA and reverse transcribing it. The data were produced by immunoSEQ multiplex PCR, yet TCRdb's version contains in-frame clones alone and is incomplete. The sample gives under 130,000 clones, about 60% of which show up once; about 9% is in the top ten. The sequence was collected from a human donor in good health. Material for sequencing was CD4+ T cells sorted from blood.

Here the CDR3 DNA reads TGTGCCAGCAGTTCCGGACAGGGGTGGTACAATGAGCAGTTCTTC. Protein product: CASSSGQGWYNEQFF. The chain carries TRBV28 and TRBJ2-1; the match to TRBD1 covers 9 bases. The CDR3 totals 15 residues. J gave up 4 bases and V 4 bases, and 5 bases lay outside the gene matches. The germline gives CDR1 MDHEN, CDR2 SYDVKM.